This entry is about one T cell receptor (beta chain). This clonotype has ten or more counts. Its specific antigen is unknown. No base quality values were provided; no much bigger clone lies one nucleotide off. Trimming leaves V shorter by 3 bases and J shorter by 0 bases, with the junction holding 1 base beyond the gene matches. The CDR3 goes from the cysteine to the phenylalanine over 13 residues. The only DNA kept is the CDR3, 39 bases in frame from the first base. For CDR1 and CDR2, the germline V gene lists SQVTM and ANQGSEA. This sample is drawn from a study of regulatory T cells in long-lasting Graves disease (dated by TCRdb to about 2021). In terms of the full investigation: Patients with newly diagnosed Graves' disease had been on antithyroid drugs for under 3 months. TCR sequencing covered some 13 persistent and some 20 newly diagnosed Graves' disease patients, some 33 samples in total. This study used TCR sequencing and RNA sequencing of peripheral blood to compare persistent Graves' disease patients against newly diagnosed Graves' disease patients. The study took place in China and was registered as a clinical trial. Study-wide findings and limitations: Peripheral blood alone was examined, since thyroid tissue, which constituted the primary lesion, could not be accessed. More public clonotypes were shared among persistent patients (fewer than 3,000) than among newly diagnosed patients (under 1,000). Preferential use of TRBV28, TRBJ1-2 and TRBJ2-5 was observed in persistent disease, whereas TRBV20-1 and TRBJ2-1 were favored in newly diagnosed disease. The small sample size was acknowledged by the authors as a limitation that may reduce accuracy. Sequencing and analysis were limited to the TCR beta chain. Compared with newly diagnosed patients, patients with persistent Graves' disease had lower TCR Shannon entropy and fewer highly expanded clones, which suggests clonal expansion.

Taken with the paper, the label for time point translates to: newly diagnosed GD, antithyroid drugs for less than 3 months. For both TCR sequencing and RNA sequencing, RNA was extracted from PBMCs using TRIzol. The diagnosis of Graves' disease followed American Thyroid Association guidelines. Patients were recruited from an endocrinology department in Xi'an, China. Each patient gave approximately 8.8 milliliters of peripheral blood, collected in an EDTA anticoagulant tube. PBMCs were isolated by Ficoll Paque Plus density gradient separation without further T cell sorting. An Agilent 2100 Bioanalyzer and agarose gel were used to assess RNA quality, and a NanoDrop 2000 was used to measure RNA concentration. Receptor amplification or capture employed multiplex PCR. Sequencing took place on an Illumina HiSeq 4000. TCR beta libraries were built with iRepertoire HTBI primers and Arm-PCR amplification of CDR3 regions. Gel purification was performed on PCR products prior to sequencing. As for the original processing: Across samples, around 62 TRBV and 13 to 15 TRBJ segments were identified and used for gene usage analysis of CDR3 amino acid clonotypes. Filtered high-quality paired reads were merged into contigs using COPE and FqMerger. BLAST was used to align contigs to IMGT TRBV, TRBD and TRBJ reference genes, and CDR3 was defined according to IMGT. Any clonotype with a frequency above 0.1% was classified as a highly expanded clone. Repertoire diversity was measured by Shannon entropy, and V-J evenness by the Gini coefficient. Public clonotypes were defined as clonotypes shared by more than one individual. TCRdb reanalyzed the raw reads on its own, using fastp at Q25 for trimming and MiXCR for clone calling, and kept in-frame beta chains. Each CDR3 protein appears once, grouped with its most common genes and DNA. TCRdb, not the original authors, processed these V and J calls. In this sample the table shows around 500,000 distinct CDR3 sequences, more than 10% of which occur a single time. The ten largest make up more than 8% of the sample.

This sample was also put to use in a study of T cells in Graves' hyperthyroidism and ophthalmopathy. In that second paper, the authors write: Graves' hyperthyroidism was defined as stable when no progression to ophthalmopathy occurred over 18 months of follow-up. Hyperthyroidism patients were aged 18 to 65 years and newly diagnosed, with disease duration of less than 2 months. Any patient with an uncontrolled infection, another autoimmune disease, pregnancy or lactation was excluded. Diagnoses relied on clinical symptoms, serum thyroxine and TRAb, thyroid ultrasound and orbital computed tomography. The TCR CDR3 was subjected to a first round of RT-PCR using the HTBI primer set and the Qiagen OneStep RT-PCR kit. Most expanded thyroid clonotypes (frequency above 0.001) were also detected in blood, a finding suggesting that blood repertoires may reflect thyroid immune responses. In cross-validation, a model built on a 13 V-J signature told ophthalmopathy apart from stable hyperthyroidism with over 85% sensitivity and about 81% specificity, and in testing the same model reached 80%/75%. In validation, the model predicted progression to ophthalmopathy with roughly 66% sensitivity and less than 75% specificity, a median of approximately 6.7 months before onset. To identify TCR V-J signatures that set the groups apart, the researchers used a discovery cohort of 100 patients, made up of 40 to 45 with Graves' ophthalmopathy and some 56 with stable Graves' hyperthyroidism. An independent validation cohort of under 20 hyperthyroidism patients and approximately 16 patients who later progressed to ophthalmopathy tested prospective prediction of ophthalmopathy. The 90 to 100 discovery patients were randomly divided into training and test sets at a 7:3 ratio. In addition, the study compared T-cell repertoires in thyroid tissue and in blood from several Graves' hyperthyroidism patients. Following sampling, methimazole starting at 30 mg daily was given to hyperthyroidism patients, and high-dose intravenous methylprednisolone was given to ophthalmopathy patients. The libraries were constructed in a second round of multiplex PCR and then size-selected and purified. Libraries were sequenced paired-end with 100 bp reads on an Illumina HiSeq2000. SOAPnuke was used to process the raw data, with reads discarded if the reads contained adapters or uncalled bases, had a mean Phred below 15, or lacked an exact constant-primer or identifier match. COPE v1.2.5 was used to merge high-quality paired reads, and clonotypes were defined as unique nucleotide sequences. MiTCR v1.1 was used to align the clonotypes against IMGT TRBV, TRBD and TRBJ reference segments. Only V-J combinations with frequency above 0.0001, covering 99% to 99.2% of repertoires, were analysed. A TCS score was defined as the ratio between F50 (clonal expansion) and ExV (chaos), using BLOSUM62-based TCRdist between CDR3 peptides within each V-J. Welch's t-statistics and random forest reduced roughly 500 V-J features to 10 to 15, which were used in a naive Bayes classifier (R e1071). Sample size was not statistically predetermined, and investigators were not blinded to group allocation. According to the paper, TCR Vbeta CDR3 sequencing was carried out on about 140 peripheral blood samples, which came from fewer than 50 ophthalmopathy, 70 to 80 hyperthyroidism and roughly 17 progressor patients.

The sequence derives from a woman aged 25-40 years with Graves disease. Donor details come from another sample of the same person, matched by shared clones. The sequencing used peripheral blood mononuclear cells (PBMCs), collected at new diagnosis, from a patient treated with antithyroid drugs. This chain joins TRBV29-1 to TRBJ1-1, and TRBD1 matches 7 of the central bases. The CDR3 corresponds to CSVETGMNTEAFF. The base sequence is TGCAGCGTTGAGACAGGGATGAACACTGAAGCTTTCTTT.